This T cell receptor (beta chain) was identified during a study of CD8 T cells in ankylosing spondylitis. Study-level points and caveats: Disease-linked clones were reportedly significantly enriched in matched ankylosing spondylitis synovial fluid.

This clonotype was picked up many times. Antigen: not known. From the 5' RACE reads, TCRdb called clonotypes with MiXCR, one entry per CDR3 protein. The table includes approximately 180,000 distinct CDR3 sequences, 15% to 20% detected once. This receptor was taken from a male donor under 30 with ankylosing spondylitis or in good health (not recorded which). Sequenced input: blood, either unsorted or a sorted T cell fraction (not recorded which).

The CDR3 DNA follows: TGTGCCATCAGTGAGTCATCCCCTAGCGGGAACCAAGAGACCCAGTACTTC. Its protein product is CAISESSPSGNQETQYF. The genes are TRBV10-3 and TRBJ2-5; 9 bases align to TRBD2. Germline assignment: CDR1 ENHRY and CDR2 SYGVKD. The CDR3 is made up of 17 amino acids. V was pared by 0 bases and J by 0 bases, with 5 bases of the junction left unmatched.